The 27 T cell receptor beta chains listed next were all sequenced from one sample in a study of blood T cell repertoires in COVID-19. Libraries were prepared by immunoSEQ multiplex PCR; TCRdb keeps only in-frame clonotypes and omits some of them. There are around 300,000 clones in the sample; around 86% occur only once, and 1% lies in the top ten. Sequences were obtained from peripheral blood. These TCRs come from a man aged 45 to 65 with active or convalescent COVID-19.

The chain joins TRBV5-6 to TRBJ1-6; D unclear. CDR3 length: 13 amino acids. In germline, CDR1 is SGHDT, CDR2 YYEEEE. V was cut by 2 bases and J by 16 bases, with 16 bases left in between. The chain's CDR3 is CASSLISQENLHF. CDR3 DNA sequence: TGTGCCAGCAGCTTAATCTCCCAGGAAAATCTCCACTTT. Complete variable domain (other parts from reference TRBV5-6 and TRBJ1-6): DAGVTQSPTHLIKTRGQQVTLRCSPKSGHDTVSWYQQALGQGPQFIFQYYEEEERQRGNFPDRFSGHQFPNYSSELNVNALLLGDSALYLCASSLISQENLHFGNGTRLTVT.

The CDR3 coding sequence is TGTGCCAGCAGCGTTGGACTAGCGGGAGGGGAGGAGACCCAGTACTTC. Its protein product is CASSVGLAGGEETQYF. The chain employs TRBV2 and TRBJ2-5; 15 bases are a match to TRBD2. V lost 6 bases to trimming and J lost 5 bases; unmatched junction nucleotides: 7. CDR3 length equals 16 residues. CDR1 is SNHLY and CDR2 is FYNNEI in the germline V gene.

The rearrangement links TRBV6-5 to TRBJ1-2; 10 bases are a match to TRBD1. Germline V gene sequence: CDR1 MNHEY, CDR2 SVGAGI. Losses at the gene ends were 6 bases for V and 2 bases for J; bases not matched to a gene: 6. The CDR3 runs to 15 residues. CDR3 sequence: CASSPGTGANYGYTF. For the CDR3, the DNA is TGTGCCAGCAGCCCAGGGACAGGGGCAAACTATGGCTACACCTTC.

The V call is TRBV29-1, the J call TRBJ1-1; D is unresolved. V dropped 6 bases and J dropped 6 bases, with 14 bases sitting between them. Per the germline V gene, CDR1 is SQVTM and CDR2 is ANQGSEA. CDR3 length equals 12 residues. This CDR3 is CSVPDLGPEAFF. The DNA of the CDR3 is TGCAGCGTCCCCGACCTGGGCCCTGAAGCTTTCTTT.

Remarks on this clone: The same CDR3 can be traced to other DNA sequences in this sample. The chain combines TRBV30 with TRBJ1-4, with D unclear. Per the germline V gene, CDR1 is GTSNPN and CDR2 is SVGIG (reference sequence). The CDR3 extends over 13 amino acids. V gave up 4 bases and J gave up 0 bases, with 6 bases separating them. This chain's CDR3 is CAWNRATNEKLFF. In DNA form, the CDR3 reads TGTGCCTGGAATCGCGCAACTAATGAAAAACTGTTTTTT.

This rearrangement joins TRBV5-1 to TRBJ1-1; D gene ambiguous. V lost 2 bases, J lost 5 bases, and 10 bases lay in between. The CDR3 is made up of 13 amino acids. The germline gives CDR1 SGHRS, CDR2 YFSETQ. CDR3 in amino acids: CASSFVGRTEAFF. The CDR3 nucleotides are TGCGCCAGCAGCTTCGTAGGGAGGACTGAAGCTTTCTTT.

The genes are TRBV7-2 and TRBJ2-1, with TRBD1 identical over 10 bases. The germline V gene has CDR1 SGHTA and CDR2 FQGNSA. Losses at the gene ends were 5 bases for V and 0 bases for J; bases not matched to a gene: 4. CDR3 length equals 16 residues. As DNA, the CDR3 is TGTGCCAGCAGCCGCCGGACAGGGGGCTCCTACAATGAGCAGTTCTTC. This translates into CASSRRTGGSYNEQFF. The whole variable domain, filled in from reference TRBV7-2 and TRBJ2-1, reads GAGVSQSPSNKVTEKGKDVELRCDPISGHTALYWYRQSLGQGLEFLIYFQGNSAPDKSGLPSDRFSAERTGGSVSTLTIQRTQQEDSAVYLCASSRRTGGSYNEQFFGPGTRLTVL.

The V and J genes are TRBV10-3 and TRBJ1-4, with D unresolved. V lost 0 bases and J 8 bases, leaving 4 bases between the germline ends. The CDR3 has 12 amino acids. CDR1 and CDR2 (germline): ENHRY, SYGVKD. CDR3 sequence (DNA): TGTGCCATCAGTGAGTCGAGGGAAAAACTGTTTTTT. It is translated as CAISESREKLFF.

V is TRBV2 and J is TRBJ2-5; 8 bases map to TRBD2. The length of the CDR3 is 17 residues. The germline V gene encodes CDR1 SNHLY and CDR2 FYNNEI. V was pared by 1 base and J by 5 bases, with 12 bases of the junction left unmatched. The CDR3 DNA reads TGTGCCAGCAGTGAAGGATTTGGCGGGGGGATTGGTGAGACCCAGTACTTC. Translating gives CASSEGFGGGIGETQYF.

This chain connects TRBV29-1 to TRBJ2-1; 11 bases are shared with TRBD2. Germline loops: CDR1 SQVTM, CDR2 ANQGSEA. The CDR3 loop spans 14 amino acids. V shed 5 bases, J shed 4 bases, and the junction held 4 bases outside the gene matches. CDR3 in amino acids: CSVSLAGGYNEQFF. CDR3 DNA sequence: TGCAGCGTTTCCCTAGCGGGAGGTTACAATGAGCAGTTCTTC.

Comment on this clone: Compared with germline, one end of the junction differs, possibly owing to a read error. J is TRBJ2-1 and V is TRBV6-2 or TRBV6-3; 11 positions agree with TRBD2. The CDR3 is 11 residues long. CDR1 is MNHEY and CDR2 is SVGEGT in the germline V gene. The chain's CDR3 is CASSHSGGVLF. In DNA form, the CDR3 reads TGTGCCAGCAGCCATAGCGGGGGGGTTCTCTTC.

This clone was seen only a few times. The V gene is TRBV6-6, the J gene TRBJ1-6, with D tentatively TRBD1 (5 bases). This CDR3 region has 13 residues. Germline V gene data show CDR1 as MNHNY and CDR2 as SVGAGI (reference sequence). Trimming shortened V by 6 bases and J by 4 bases, and 7 bases separated the two germline ends. In DNA form, the CDR3 reads TGTGCCAGCAGAGGGGATTATAATTCACCCCTCCACTTT. Residues: CASRGDYNSPLHF.

V is TRBV3-1 (or the pseudogene TRBV3-2) and J is TRBJ2-7; TRBD2 is a possible D gene (5 bases). V was trimmed by 4 bases and J by 6 bases, leaving 13 bases between them. Germline V gene sequence: CDR1 LGHDT, CDR2 YNNKEL (reference sequence). The CDR3 has 13 residues. CDR3 DNA sequence: TGTGCCAGCAGCCCTTCCGGGATCGGCGAGCAGTACTTC. Translating it yields CASSPSGIGEQYF.

This rearrangement joins TRBV18 to TRBJ2-5; weak D call: TRBD2 (6 bases). This CDR3 spans 13 amino acids. CDR1 KGHSH and CDR2 LQKENI come from the germline V gene. V dropped 10 bases and J dropped 0 bases, with 12 bases sitting between them. DNA of the CDR3: TGTGCCACCCGACGGGGGTACCAAGAGACCCAGTACTTC. Amino acid sequence: CATRRGYQETQYF.

This sequence joins TRBV6-5 and TRBJ1-2; 10 bases fit TRBD1. V was pared by 0 bases and J by 4 bases, with 2 bases of the junction left unmatched. The CDR3 runs 15 residues. Germline V gene lookup returns CDR1 MNHEY and CDR2 SVGAGI. Here the CDR3 DNA reads TGTGCCAGCAGTTACTCGGGACAGGGGATCTATGGCTACACCTTC. It translates to CASSYSGQGIYGYTF.

This chain joins TRBV7-3 and TRBJ1-1; the match to TRBD1 covers 8 bases. The CDR3 has 13 residues. The germline V gene encodes CDR1 SGHTA and CDR2 FQGTGA. J was trimmed by 3 bases and V by 6 bases; bases with no gene match: 3. CDR3 sequence: CASRLQGDTEAFF. The CDR3 nucleotides read TGTGCCAGCAGATTACAGGGGGACACTGAAGCTTTCTTT.

This chain links TRBV30 with TRBJ1-2; the match to TRBD1 covers 7 bases. The trim removed 2 bases at V and 4 bases at J, leaving 4 bases unmatched. The CDR3 is 13 residues long. Germline loops: CDR1 GTSNPN, CDR2 SVGIG (reference sequence). CDR3 in amino acids: CAWSKGQLYGYTF. In nucleotides, the CDR3 is TGTGCCTGGAGTAAGGGACAGCTCTATGGCTACACCTTC. Together with reference TRBV30 and TRBJ1-2, the CDR3 gives the full variable domain: SQTIHQWPATLVQPVGSPLSLECTVEGTSNPNLYWYRQAAGRGLQLLFYSVGIGQISSEVPQNLSASRPQDRQFILSSKKLLLSDSGFYLCAWSKGQLYGYTFGSGTRLTVV.

The rearrangement uses TRBV19 and TRBJ1-5, with D tentatively TRBD1 (6 bases). There are 13 residues in the CDR3. The germline CDR1 and CDR2 sequences are LNHDA and SQIVND (reference sequence). The V end was cut by 6 bases, the J end by 0 bases, with 6 bases between. The CDR3 bases are TGTGCCAGTAGGGACAGTAGCAATCAGCCCCAGCATTTT. Translated: CASRDSSNQPQHF. The whole variable domain, remainder taken from reference TRBV19 and TRBJ1-5, is DGGITQSPKYLFRKEGQNVTLSCEQNLNHDAMYWYRQDPGQGLRLIYYSQIVNDFQKGDIAEGYSVSREKKESFPLTVTSAQKNPTAFYLCASRDSSNQPQHFGDGTRLSIL.

This clone was counted a few times. The chain uses TRBV12-3 or TRBV12-4 and TRBJ2-7, with 7 nucleotides matching TRBD2. The V gene end was trimmed by 11 bases and the J gene end by 1 base; junction bases not matched to a gene: 2. The CDR3 is made up of 11 amino acids. The CDR3 nucleotides read TGTGCCCACGGGGGGTCCTACGAGCAGTACTTC. Encoded protein: CAHGGSYEQYF.

The V gene is TRBV2, the J gene TRBJ1-1; D not resolved. This CDR3 has 13 amino acids. V was pared by 9 bases and J by 0 bases, with 11 bases between. The germline gives CDR1 SNHLY, CDR2 FYNNEI. CDR3: CASLRLMNTEAFF. CDR3 nucleotides: TGTGCCAGTCTCAGACTGATGAACACTGAAGCTTTCTTT.

This rearrangement joins TRBV7-2 to TRBJ1-1, with 9 bases lining up with TRBD1. The length of the CDR3 is 14 residues. Germline CDR1 reads SGHTA; CDR2 reads FQGNSA. The V gene end was trimmed by 2 bases and the J gene end by 7 bases; junction bases not matched to a gene: 5. The chain's CDR3 is CASSLSTGGGEAFF. CDR3 coding DNA: TGTGCCAGCAGCTTATCCACAGGGGGCGGTGAAGCTTTCTTT.

J is TRBJ1-2 and V is TRBV30; D uncertain. This CDR3 has 15 residues. The V end was cut by 4 bases, the J end by 3 bases, with 18 bases between. Germline CDR1 reads GTSNPN; CDR2 reads SVGIG (reference sequence). The CDR3 reads CAWKRRVLLYYGYTF. As DNA, the CDR3 is TGTGCCTGGAAACGGAGGGTTTTACTCTACTATGGCTACACCTTC. The complete variable domain, with remaining parts taken from reference TRBV30 and TRBJ1-2, reads SQTIHQWPATLVQPVGSPLSLECTVEGTSNPNLYWYRQAAGRGLQLLFYSVGIGQISSEVPQNLSASRPQDRQFILSSKKLLLSDSGFYLCAWKRRVLLYYGYTFGSGTRLTVV.

The genes are TRBV9 and TRBJ2-1; perhaps TRBD2 as D (5 bases). V lost 0 bases and J 5 bases, leaving 12 bases between the germline ends. The CDR3 runs to 15 residues. CDR1 SGDLS and CDR2 YYNGEE come from the germline V gene. The CDR3 DNA sequence: TGTGCCAGCAGCGTAGAGTGGGAGCCCCACAATGAGCAGTTCTTC. It is translated as CASSVEWEPHNEQFF. Variable domain in full (rest from reference TRBV9 and TRBJ2-1): DSGVTQTPKHLITATGQRVTLRCSPRSGDLSVYWYQQSLDQGLQFLIQYYNGEERAKGNILERFSAQQFPDLHSELNLSSLELGDSALYFCASSVEWEPHNEQFFGPGTRLTVL.

The V gene is TRBV28, the J gene TRBJ1-5; tentatively, D is TRBD1 (6 bases). CDR1 is MDHEN, CDR2 SYDVKM, per germline. The CDR3 runs 14 residues. Trimming took 2 bases from V and 9 from J, leaving 14 bases between them. The CDR3 spells CASSLGGPTRPQHF. CDR3 coding DNA: TGTGCCAGCAGTTTAGGGGGCCCTACGAGGCCCCAGCATTTT. The variable domain in full, with the rest retrieved from reference TRBV28 and TRBJ1-5, is DVKVTQSSRYLVKRTGEKVFLECVQDMDHENMFWYRQDPGLGLRLIYFSYDVKMKEKGDIPEGYSVSREKKERFSLILESASTNQTSMYLCASSLGGPTRPQHFGDGTRLSIL.

The J gene is TRBJ1-6, the V gene TRBV27, with D unresolved. This CDR3 has 15 amino acids. Germline CDR1 and CDR2: MNHEY and SMNVEV (reference sequence). Trimming removed 4 bases at V and 0 bases at J, with 7 bases between. CDR3 sequence (DNA): TGTGCCAGCAGTTCACAGCTCTCCTATAATTCACCCCTCCACTTT. Its protein product is CASSSQLSYNSPLHF.

This clone was counted between two and nine times. The chain couples TRBV24-1 to TRBJ2-1, with TRBD2 identical over 9 bases. Germline trimming cut 3 bases from V and 3 bases from J; bases unmatched to any gene: 8. Germline CDR1 and CDR2: KGHDR and SFDVKD. The CDR3 loop spans 17 amino acids. This CDR3 reads CATSDRLQLAGYNEQFF. CDR3 nucleotide sequence: TGTGCCACCAGTGATAGGCTCCAACTAGCGGGCTACAATGAGCAGTTCTTC.

This clone appeared a single time. The chain recombines TRBV5-1 with TRBJ2-5; D unresolved. CDR1 is SGHRS and CDR2 is YFSETQ in the germline V gene. V was cut by 6 bases and J by 2 bases, with 11 bases left in between. The CDR3 has 13 residues. The CDR3 spells CASKVADQETQYF. CDR3 nucleotides: TGCGCCAGCAAGGTAGCAGATCAAGAGACCCAGTACTTC.